This T cell receptor beta chain emerged from a study of tumor-infiltrating lymphocytes in primary liver carcinoma (dated by TCRdb to about 2017). Looking at the study overall: Of the five patients, three men and two women aged 30 to 69 years, four had hepatocellular carcinoma and one had combined HCC and intrahepatic cholangiocarcinoma. The five patients had tumors of stage T1-T3 N0M0, with maximum diameters ranging from about 4.2 to 11 cm. Each sample produced roughly 3.65 to 7.13 million productive TCRbeta reads, and read depth showed no significant difference between tissue types. The study combined TCRbeta repertoire sequencing, expression microarrays and whole-exome sequencing across five regions of each liver tumor, with adjacent normal tissue and blood. TCRbeta repertoire sequencing covered roughly 35 specimens from 5 patients: around 25 tumor regions, 5 adjacent noncancerous liver tissues and 5 peripheral blood samples. High reproducibility was observed for the technical replicate repertoires, with mean shared-clone rates approximately 0.92 and correlation coefficients above 0.95. General study outcomes and caveats: Consistent with antigen-driven expansion, pairs of tumor regions showed higher repertoire overlap (mean around 35%) than either tumor-adjacent pairs (about 17%) or tumor-blood pairs (around 14%). Because sequencing covered only the TCR beta chain and unpaired alpha chains were not captured, true repertoire diversity is likely underestimated. Because the samples were bulk and unsorted, CD4+ and CD8+ T cell repertoires could not be compared. The top 250 clones accounted for a significantly greater share of the repertoire in tumors than in blood (p = 0.039). Only five or six patients were included in the study, and the authors note that the findings should be validated in a larger study.

Starting from about 550 ng total RNA, TCRbeta-specific cDNA was produced by reverse transcription with a constant-region primer and ProtoScript II reverse transcriptase. Construction of the TCRbeta libraries relied on three nested rounds of multiplex PCR, following a slightly modified ARM-PCR procedure. The first two PCR rounds used multiplex TRBV1-TRBV30 forward primers with a Cbeta reverse primer, each for about 9 cycles. A final 25-cycle PCR with Deep VentR polymerase added sample barcodes and Illumina adapters. Amplicons of 200-500 bp were gel-purified with a QIAquick gel extraction kit before sequencing. The TCRbeta amplicons were sequenced with 250-bp paired-end reads on an Illumina HiSeq 2500. Per the original workflow: Trimmomatic v0.33 was used to quality-trim the reads, and FLASH v1.2.11 was used to merge paired reads so that full CDR3 sequences could be recovered. V, D and J germline segments were assigned to the rearranged TCRbeta sequences by MiGEC v1.2.1b. VDJtools v1.0.0 computed clonotype statistics and Shannon-Wiener diversity indices. Except for diversity analysis, only the 250 most abundant clonotypes of each sample were used in subsequent analyses to reduce sampling bias. TCRdb trimmed public reads at Q25 via fastp, called clones via MiXCR and kept in-frame beta chains. Each record represents a unique CDR3 protein, reported with the most common genes and DNA among its rows. TCRdb's processing, not the authors', yielded these V and J calls. In all, the sample holds tens of thousands of distinct CDR3 sequences, and around 80% of those were seen once. The top ten clones comprise around two fifths of the sample.

According to the germline V gene, CDR1 reads MNHEY and CDR2 reads SVGAGI. The CDR3 runs 16 residues from the cysteine to the phenylalanine. The DNA shown is the 48-base CDR3, in frame from base 1. V sheds 6 bases and J sheds 1 base, leaving 18 bases between their ends. Regarding this clonotype: Its antigen is not yet known. Per-nucleotide qualities are absent, and no much larger clonotype sits a single base away.

Total RNA and DNA were co-extracted without cell sorting from 20-30 mg of bulk tissue using the AllPrep DNA/RNA mini kit. Between November 2015 and March 2016, roughly five patients in China with histopathologically diagnosed primary liver carcinoma had their tumors surgically resected. At the time of sampling, the patients were treatment-naive and had chronic HBV infection. Fresh tumor and adjacent tissue pieces were bisected, with one half stored in RNAlater at -80 degrees C and the other half sent for histology. Here the chain combines TRBV6-5 and TRBJ1-1; the D gene remains uncertain. The source material was tumor-adjacent normal liver tissue. The sequence was collected from a woman in her twenties or thirties with primary liver carcinoma and hepatitis B virus infection. The nucleotides are TGTGCCAGCAGAATCCACGGGGTGGTGAAGAACACTGAAGCTTTCTTT. Translation gives CASRIHGVVKNTEAFF.